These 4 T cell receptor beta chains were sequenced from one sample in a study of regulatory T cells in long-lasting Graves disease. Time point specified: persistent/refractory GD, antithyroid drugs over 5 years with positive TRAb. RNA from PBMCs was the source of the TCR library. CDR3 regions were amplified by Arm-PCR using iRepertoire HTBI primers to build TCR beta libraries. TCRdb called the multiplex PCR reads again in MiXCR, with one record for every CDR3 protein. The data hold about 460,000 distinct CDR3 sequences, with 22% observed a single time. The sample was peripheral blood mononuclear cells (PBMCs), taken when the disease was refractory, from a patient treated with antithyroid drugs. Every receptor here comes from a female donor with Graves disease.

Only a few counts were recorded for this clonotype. CDR3 amino acids: CASSLGAGPPSYEQYF. The CDR3 DNA is TGCGCCAGCAGCTTGGGTGCGGGGCCTCCCTCCTACGAGCAGTACTTC. V usage is TRBV5-1 and J usage is TRBJ2-7, with a tentative D call TRBD2 (6 bases). Trimming took off 0 bases at V and 0 bases at J, with 13 bases between the two ends. The CDR3 loop spans 16 amino acids. Germline lookup yields CDR1 SGHRS and CDR2 YFSETQ.

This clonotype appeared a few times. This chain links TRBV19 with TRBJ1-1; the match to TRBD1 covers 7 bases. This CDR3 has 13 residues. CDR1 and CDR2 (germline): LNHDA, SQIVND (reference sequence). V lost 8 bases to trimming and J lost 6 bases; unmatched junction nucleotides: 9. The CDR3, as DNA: TGTGCCAGTGCCTACAGGGGCTCAGCTGAAGCTTTCTTT. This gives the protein CASAYRGSAEAFF.

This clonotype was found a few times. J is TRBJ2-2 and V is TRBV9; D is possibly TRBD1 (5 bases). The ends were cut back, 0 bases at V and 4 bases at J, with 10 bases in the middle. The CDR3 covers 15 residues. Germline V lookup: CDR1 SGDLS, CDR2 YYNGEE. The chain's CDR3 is CASSVVAQVTGELFF. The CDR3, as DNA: TGTGCCAGCAGCGTAGTAGCACAGGTCACCGGGGAGCTGTTTTTT.

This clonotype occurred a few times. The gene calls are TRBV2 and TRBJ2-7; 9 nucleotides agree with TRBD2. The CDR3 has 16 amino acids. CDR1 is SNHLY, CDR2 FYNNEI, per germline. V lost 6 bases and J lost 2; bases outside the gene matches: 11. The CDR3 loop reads CASRKEAGGSPYEQYF. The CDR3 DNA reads TGTGCCAGCAGGAAAGAGGCGGGAGGGTCCCCCTACGAGCAGTACTTC.